This TCR beta chain was profiled in a study of T cell responses to AZD1222 COVID-19 vaccine. Notes on this clone: Antigen: not known.

The method was immunoSEQ multiplex PCR; TCRdb's version includes in-frame clones alone and lacks a portion of them. The repertoire table contains more than 110,000 clones. The germline V and J ends were trimmed by 2 bases and 8 bases, with 10 bases remaining between them. The CDR3 runs 13 residues. The germline V gene has CDR1 SNHLY and CDR2 FYNNEI. General observations from the study: Two AZD1222 administrations were followed by greater Spike-specific TCR breadth and depth.

The clonotype comes from an adult in good health. Source material: peripheral blood. The chain couples TRBV2 to TRBJ1-5, with unresolved D. The CDR3 nucleotides read TGTGCCAGCAGTGAATTGAGTAGCGAGCCCCAGCATTTT. Protein product: CASSELSSEPQHF. The variable domain in full, with the rest retrieved from reference TRBV2 and TRBJ1-5, is EPEVTQTPSHQVTQMGQEVILRCVPISNHLYFYWYRQILGQKVEFLVSFYNNEISEKSEIFDDQFSVERPDGSNFTLKIRSTKLEDSAMYFCASSELSSEPQHFGDGTRLSIL.